Listed here are 8 T cell receptor beta chains from one sample, sequenced in a study of T cells after posttransplantation cyclophosphamide. Control samples came 1 year after myeloablative marrow transplants with methotrexate plus calcineurin inhibitor. Using immunoSEQ multiplex PCR, the repertoire was profiled, and TCRdb retains in-frame clones only, with some absent. The sample has approximately 10,000 clones; about 86% are singletons. This specimen consisted of PBMCs, obtained about 350 days after allogeneic stem cell transplant with calcineurin inhibitor and methotrexate. The receptor set was obtained from a male patient aged 30 to 39 who received an allogeneic stem cell transplant from an unrelated donor, was CMV-positive, and had acute GVHD only. Some T cells may be supplied by the graft donor.

V and J are TRBV18 and TRBJ2-1; 12 nucleotides agree with TRBD2. CDR3 length: 18 residues. J lost 7 bases, V lost 2 bases, and 12 bases had no gene match. CDR1 and CDR2 from the germline V gene are KGHSH and LQKENI. The CDR3 sequence is CASSPELAGGPTGNEQFF. CDR3 in DNA: TGTGCCAGCTCACCAGAACTAGCGGGGGGCCCTACAGGGAATGAGCAGTTCTTC.

The rearrangement joins TRBV18 to TRBJ2-3, with 13 bases identical to TRBD2. The CDR3 is made up of 16 amino acids. Germline CDR1 is KGHSH and CDR2 is LQKENI. V lost 5 bases, J lost 5 bases, and 7 bases stayed unmatched. The CDR3 region has the DNA TGTGCCAGCTCAGGAACTAGCGGGAGGGCCGGAGATACGCAGTATTTT. It encodes CASSGTSGRAGDTQYF.

This chain uses TRBV7-6 with TRBJ2-1; perhaps TRBD2 as D (6 bases). This CDR3 region has 16 residues. With 3 bases removed from V and 3 bases from J, the gap between germline ends came to 15 bases. CDR1 and CDR2 (germline): SGHVS, FNYEAQ. The CDR3 protein is CASSFVTGDYYNEQFF. DNA of the CDR3: TGTGCCAGCAGCTTCGTCACGGGAGACTACTACAATGAGCAGTTCTTC.

The chain uses TRBV2 and TRBJ2-5; 11 bases line up with TRBD1. V was pared by 3 bases and J by 5 bases, with 5 bases of the junction left unmatched. CDR1 and CDR2 (germline): SNHLY, FYNNEI. The CDR3 contains 15 residues. The CDR3: CASSDPGQGAETQYF. Written as DNA, the CDR3 is TGTGCCAGCAGTGATCCAGGACAGGGGGCCGAGACCCAGTACTTC.

The V call is TRBV14, the J call TRBJ1-2; 8 positions match TRBD1. Germline V lookup: CDR1 SGHDN, CDR2 FVKESK. V lost 3 bases, J lost 2 bases, and 2 bases stayed unmatched. This CDR3 is 14 amino acids long. The CDR3 DNA reads TGTGCCAGCAGCCATCGACAGGGGAACTATGGCTACACCTTC. This gives the protein CASSHRQGNYGYTF.

The chain has TRBV29-1 and TRBJ2-7; TRBD2 is a possible D gene (5 bases). Trimming cost V 7 bases and J 4 bases, with 14 bases left between them. This CDR3 region has 12 residues. Germline V CDR1 and CDR2: SQVTM, ANQGSEA. CDR3: CSAKMSGYEQYF. CDR3 bases: TGCAGCGCCAAAATGTCGGGATACGAGCAGTACTTC.

This clone was recorded a few times. This rearrangement joins TRBV18 to TRBJ2-7, with 7 bases matching TRBD1. The germline V gene encodes CDR1 KGHSH and CDR2 LQKENI. This CDR3 is built from 16 residues. V gave up 3 bases and J gave up 2 bases; unmatched junction bases: 10. The CDR3 protein is CASSPPDRAPPYEQYF. For the CDR3, the DNA is TGTGCCAGCTCACCTCCAGACAGGGCCCCACCCTACGAGCAGTACTTC.

The chain is built from TRBV5-1 and TRBJ1-1; a possible D gene is TRBD1 (6 bases). Germline assignment: CDR1 SGHRS and CDR2 YFSETQ. The germline V and J ends were trimmed by 2 bases and 6 bases, with 14 bases remaining between them. This CDR3 comprises 14 residues. CDR3 nucleotide sequence: TGCGCCAGCAGCTTAAGGGGGTACGGCGCTGAAGCTTTCTTT. It translates to CASSLRGYGAEAFF.